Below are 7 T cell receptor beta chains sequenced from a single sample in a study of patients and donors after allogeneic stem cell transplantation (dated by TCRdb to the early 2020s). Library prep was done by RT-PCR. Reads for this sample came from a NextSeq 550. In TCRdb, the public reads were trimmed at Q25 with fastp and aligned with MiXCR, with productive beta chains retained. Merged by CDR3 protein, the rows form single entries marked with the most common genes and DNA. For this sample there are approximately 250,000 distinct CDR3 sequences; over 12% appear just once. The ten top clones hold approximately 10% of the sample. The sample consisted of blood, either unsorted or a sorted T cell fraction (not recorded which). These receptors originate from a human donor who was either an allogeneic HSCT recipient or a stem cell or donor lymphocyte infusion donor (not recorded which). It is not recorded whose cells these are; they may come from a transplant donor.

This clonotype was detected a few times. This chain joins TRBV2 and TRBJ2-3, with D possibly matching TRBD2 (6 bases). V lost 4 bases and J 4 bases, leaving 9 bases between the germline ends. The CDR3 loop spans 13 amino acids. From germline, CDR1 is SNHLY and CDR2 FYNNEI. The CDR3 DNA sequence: TGTGCCAGCAGTGGTCCTAGCGCAGATACGCAGTATTTT. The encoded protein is CASSGPSADTQYF.

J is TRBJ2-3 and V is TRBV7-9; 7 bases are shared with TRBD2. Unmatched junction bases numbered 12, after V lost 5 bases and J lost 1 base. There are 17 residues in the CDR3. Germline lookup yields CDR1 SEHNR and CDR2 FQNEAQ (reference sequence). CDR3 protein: CASSPQLGLAGTDTQYF. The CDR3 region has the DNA TGTGCCAGCAGCCCCCAGCTGGGGCTAGCGGGCACAGATACGCAGTATTTT. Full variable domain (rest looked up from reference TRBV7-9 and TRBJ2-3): DTGVSQNPRHKITKRGQNVTFRCDPISEHNRLYWYRQTLGQGPEFLTYFQNEAQLEKSRLLSDRFSAERPKGSFSTLEIQRTEQGDSAMYLCASSPQLGLAGTDTQYFGPGTRLTVL.

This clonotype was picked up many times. CDR3 protein: CAISGVAGRNQPQHF. The CDR3 DNA reads TGTGCCATCAGTGGGGTCGCGGGACGCAATCAGCCCCAGCATTTT. The chain recombines TRBV10-3 with TRBJ1-5, with D perhaps TRBD1 (5 bases). With 4 bases removed from V and 2 bases from J, the gap between germline ends came to 12 bases. Germline V gene sequence: CDR1 ENHRY, CDR2 SYGVKD. This CDR3 is 15 amino acids long.

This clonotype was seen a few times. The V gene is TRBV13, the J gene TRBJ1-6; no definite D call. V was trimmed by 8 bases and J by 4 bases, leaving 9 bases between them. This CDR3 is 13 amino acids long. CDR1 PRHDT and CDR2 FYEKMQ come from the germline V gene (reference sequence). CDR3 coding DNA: TGTGCCAGCGGTAACAAATATAATTCACCCCTCCACTTT. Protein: CASGNKYNSPLHF.

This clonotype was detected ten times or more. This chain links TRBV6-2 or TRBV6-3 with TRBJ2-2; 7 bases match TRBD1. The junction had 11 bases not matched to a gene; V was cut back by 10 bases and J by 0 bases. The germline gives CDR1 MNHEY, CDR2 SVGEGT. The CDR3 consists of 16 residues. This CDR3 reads CAIAGTDIANTGELFF. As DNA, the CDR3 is TGTGCCATCGCCGGGACAGATATCGCGAACACCGGGGAGCTGTTTTTT.

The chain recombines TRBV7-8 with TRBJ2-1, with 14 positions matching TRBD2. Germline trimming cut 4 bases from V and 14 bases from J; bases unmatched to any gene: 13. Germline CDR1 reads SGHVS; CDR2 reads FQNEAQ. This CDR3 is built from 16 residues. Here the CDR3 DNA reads TGTGCCAGCAGCTCTAAGGGACTAGCGGGAGTTGGTGTTAAGTTCTTC. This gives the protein CASSSKGLAGVGVKFF.

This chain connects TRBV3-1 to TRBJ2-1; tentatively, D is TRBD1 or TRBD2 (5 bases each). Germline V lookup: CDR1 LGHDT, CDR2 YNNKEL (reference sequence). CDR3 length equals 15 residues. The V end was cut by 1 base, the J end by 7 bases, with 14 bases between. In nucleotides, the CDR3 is TGTGCCAGCAGCCAAGGTGGGGCCCGAGGGAATGAGCAGTTCTTC. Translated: CASSQGGARGNEQFF.